These 13 T cell receptor beta chains share one sample of origin, sequenced in a study of blood T cells in healthy people across ages. The second PCR ran about 6 to 11 cycles with a sample-barcoded 5' primer and J-beta primers. TCRdb recomputed calls from the 5' RACE reads with MiXCR, one row per CDR3 protein. Of 850,000 to 1,100,000 distinct CDR3 sequences in the sample, under 40% are singletons; the top ten hold 10% to 15%. Specimen: blood. Receptor source: a man between 18 and 35 years old in good health.

The gene calls are TRBV12-3 or TRBV12-4 and TRBJ2-7; D might be TRBD1 (5 bases). The CDR3 is 14 amino acids. Trimming removed 3 bases at V and 3 bases at J, with 12 bases between. CDR3 amino acids: CASSFTQEYYEQYF. The CDR3, as DNA: TGTGCCAGCAGTTTCACACAGGAGTACTACGAGCAGTACTTC.

V is TRBV12-3 or TRBV12-4 and J is TRBJ2-1; a possible D gene is TRBD1 (6 bases). This CDR3 comprises 16 residues. Trimming cost V 1 base and J 8 bases, with 18 bases left between them. CDR3 sequence reads: CASSLGWNRVIDEQFF. The DNA for the CDR3 is TGTGCCAGCAGTTTAGGATGGAACAGGGTTATCGATGAGCAGTTCTTC.

V gene TRBV10-3 combines with J gene TRBJ2-5; the D call may be TRBD1 or TRBD2 (5 bases each). The J call may be in error: the DNA end matches TRBJ2-7 better. Germline CDR1 is ENHRY and CDR2 is SYGVKD. The CDR3 totals 14 residues. CDR3 sequence: CAISARQRPYEQYF. CDR3 coding DNA: TGTGCCATCAGTGCACGACAGCGGCCCTACGAGCAGTACTTC.

This clonotype turned up a few times. The chain links TRBV5-1 to TRBJ1-1; 9 bases map to TRBD1. Germline assignment: CDR1 SGHRS and CDR2 YFSETQ. This CDR3 has 15 amino acids. The V segment lost 1 base and the J segment 11 bases; nucleotides outside the gene matches: 12. CDR3 bases: TGCGCCAGCAGCTTGAATTCGGGACAGGGCACGGGTGCTTTCTTT. Its protein is CASSLNSGQGTGAFF.

The chain joins TRBV29-1 to TRBJ1-2, with no clear D. This CDR3 has 13 residues. CDR1 and CDR2 from the germline V gene are SQVTM and ANQGSEA. Trimming took 4 bases from V and 7 from J, leaving 16 bases between them. The CDR3, as DNA: TGCAGCGTTGGAGATCGTAGGGCTCGTGGCTACACCTTC. Translating it yields CSVGDRRARGYTF.

V and J are TRBV27 and TRBJ2-1; 12 bases agree with TRBD2. Germline V gives CDR1 MNHEY, CDR2 SMNVEV (reference sequence). The CDR3 consists of 15 residues. J gave up 7 bases and V 0 bases, and 1 base lay outside the gene matches. For the CDR3, the DNA is TGTGCCAGCAGTTTATCCCTAGCGGGGGGGAATGAGCAGTTCTTC. This encodes CASSLSLAGGNEQFF.

V and J are TRBV10-3 and TRBJ2-4; the D gene is possibly TRBD1 (6 bases). The germline CDR1 and CDR2 sequences are ENHRY and SYGVKD. The CDR3 is 16 amino acids. V was shortened by 3 bases and J by 7 bases, with 19 bases between the two germline ends. CDR3: CAISEADSASGNIQYF. CDR3 nucleotides: TGTGCCATCAGTGAAGCGGACAGCGCCAGTGGGAACATTCAGTACTTC.

This clonotype was picked up a small number of times. The gene calls are TRBV7-9 and TRBJ2-1, with TRBD2 matching over 9 bases. CDR1 is SEHNR and CDR2 is FQNEAQ in the germline V gene (reference sequence). The trim removed 3 bases at V and 3 bases at J, leaving 6 bases unmatched. The CDR3 spans 16 residues. The CDR3 spells CASSFFRTSDYNEQFF. The DNA of the CDR3 is TGTGCCAGCAGCTTCTTTAGGACTAGCGACTACAATGAGCAGTTCTTC.

The genes are TRBV6-2 or TRBV6-3 and TRBJ1-2, with TRBD1 matching over 8 bases. CDR3 length equals 13 residues. Germline V CDR1 and CDR2: MNHEY, SVGEGT. Trimming cost V 2 bases and J 6 bases; bases outside gene matches: 2. The CDR3 DNA follows: TGTGCCAGCAGTTACCCGACAGGGGATGGCTACACCTTC. This codes for CASSYPTGDGYTF.

With regard to this clonotype: This sequence may be a read error, since a much larger clone differs from it by one base. The chain recombines TRBV11-2 with TRBJ1-3; 9 bases match TRBD1. The V segment lost 5 bases and the J segment 2 bases; nucleotides outside the gene matches: 7. From germline, CDR1 is SGHAT and CDR2 FQNNGV. This CDR3 has 16 amino acids. The CDR3 region has the DNA TGTGCCAGCAGCCGCGGGACAGGGAGCCCTGGAAACACCATATATTTT. It is translated as CASSRGTGSPGNTIYF.

A few counts support this clonotype. The chain joins TRBV11-2 to TRBJ1-2; TRBD1 is a possible D gene (5 bases). Trimming took 6 bases from V and 8 from J, leaving 13 bases between them. There are 12 residues in the CDR3. In germline, CDR1 is SGHAT, CDR2 FQNNGV. The CDR3 loop is CASSREGDGYTF. The CDR3 bases are TGTGCCAGCAGTAGGGAAGGGGACGGCTACACCTTC. The full variable domain, rest sourced from reference TRBV11-2 and TRBJ1-2, is EAGVAQSPRYKIIEKRQSVAFWCNPISGHATLYWYQQILGQGPKLLIQFQNNGVVDDSQLPKDRFSAERLKGVDSTLKIQPAKLEDSAVYLCASSREGDGYTFGSGTRLTVV.

The chain is built from TRBV20-1 and TRBJ2-7, with 8 bases that match TRBD2. Germline V gene lookup returns CDR1 DFQATT and CDR2 SNEGSKA (reference sequence). The CDR3 length is 15 residues. The J segment lost 7 bases and the V segment lost 1 base, leaving 12 bases of the junction unmatched. The CDR3 coding sequence is TGCAGTGCTAGAGTCGACCGGGGGGGCCGCGATGAGCAGTACTTC. It specifies CSARVDRGGRDEQYF.

This chain connects TRBV12-3 or TRBV12-4 to TRBJ1-1; 7 bases are shared with TRBD1. This CDR3 is built from 13 residues. Trimming took 1 base from V and 7 from J; bases not matched to a gene: 3. This CDR3 is CASSLGAGGEAFF. DNA for the CDR3: TGTGCCAGCAGTTTAGGCGCAGGGGGTGAAGCTTTCTTT.